The 8 T cell receptor beta chains in this list originate from one sample, sequenced in a study of post-analysis software for immune sequencing data. Included in the TCR beta cDNA libraries were unique molecular identifiers. MiXCR, applied by TCRdb to the PCR reads, yields one record per CDR3 protein. The profile shows some 700,000 distinct CDR3 sequences, 55% to 60% of them singletons. No antigen has been identified for these receptors. General observations from the study: In patients, roughly five TRBV segments were more frequent than in controls, with TRBV5-6, TRBV5-1 and TRBV20-1 among them.

Sequencing input: blood. These receptors came from a girl aged 2-15 years with multiple sclerosis.

Only one count was recorded for this clonotype. This chain's CDR3 is CATSRADSGSSYNEQFF. As DNA, the CDR3 is TGTGCCACCAGCAGAGCCGATAGCGGGAGCTCCTACAATGAGCAGTTCTTC. V gene TRBV15 combines with J gene TRBJ2-1; TRBD2 agrees at 9 bases. The CDR3 is 17 residues long. V shed 1 base and J 0 bases; nucleotides not matched to a gene: 4. Per germline, CDR1 LNHNV and CDR2 YYDKDF (reference sequence).

The chain combines TRBV6-1 with TRBJ2-6; no clear D. Germline CDR1 and CDR2: MNHNS and SASEGT. V shed 6 bases and J shed 0 bases, with 9 bases lying between them. The CDR3 contains 15 residues. As DNA, the CDR3 is TGTGCCAGCAGGGTAGAGCTCTCTGGGGCCAACGTCCTGACTTTC. The encoded protein is CASRVELSGANVLTF.

The genes are TRBV7-9 and TRBJ2-5, with TRBD1 matching over 7 bases. This CDR3 spans 16 amino acids. CDR1 is SEHNR, CDR2 FQNEAQ, per germline (reference sequence). J gave up 1 base and V 3 bases, and 8 bases lay outside the gene matches. CDR3 loop: CASSFEQGLLQETQYF. In DNA, the CDR3 is TGTGCCAGCAGCTTCGAACAGGGGCTACTCCAAGAGACCCAGTACTTC.

V usage is TRBV5-1 and J usage is TRBJ2-5; 11 bases agree with TRBD2. The trim removed 3 bases at V and 1 base at J, leaving 2 bases unmatched. The germline V gene encodes CDR1 SGHRS and CDR2 YFSETQ. The CDR3 consists of 15 residues. The DNA of the CDR3 is TGCGCCAGCAGCTCGACTAGCGGGGTCCAAGAGACCCAGTACTTC. This encodes CASSSTSGVQETQYF.

This chain uses TRBV12-3 or TRBV12-4 with TRBJ1-2; 8 nucleotides line up with TRBD1. The CDR3 covers 14 residues. V trimming: 6 bases; J trimming: 5 bases; junction bases outside the gene matches: 8. The CDR3: CASRDRVGIYGYTF. CDR3 nucleotides: TGTGCCAGCAGGGACAGGGTTGGAATTTATGGCTACACCTTC.

V is TRBV7-3 and J is TRBJ2-3; D gene uncertain. CDR3 size: 15 residues. Germline V gives CDR1 SGHTA, CDR2 FQGTGA. V was cut by 2 bases and J by 1 base, with 10 bases left in between. The CDR3 sequence is CASSLDSMGTDTQYF. Here the CDR3 DNA reads TGTGCCAGCAGCTTAGACTCTATGGGCACAGATACGCAGTATTTT.

This clonotype was counted only a few times. The chain links TRBV11-1 to TRBJ2-7; weak D call: TRBD1 (5 bases). The ends were cut back, 1 base at V and 5 bases at J, with 18 bases in the middle. The CDR3 is made up of 16 amino acids. Per the germline V gene, CDR1 is SGHAT and CDR2 is FQDESV (reference sequence). CDR3 nucleotides: TGTGCCAGCAGCTTAGTTCTGCAGGGCGAAAACCACGAGCAGTACTTC. It specifies CASSLVLQGENHEQYF.

This rearrangement joins TRBV29-1 to TRBJ2-5; no clear D gene. Germline CDR1 and CDR2: SQVTM and ANQGSEA. V was shortened by 6 bases and J by 2 bases, with 10 bases between the two germline ends. This CDR3 has 12 residues. The CDR3 loop reads CSVKEPQETQYF. The CDR3 nucleotides read TGCAGCGTCAAAGAACCTCAAGAGACCCAGTACTTC.